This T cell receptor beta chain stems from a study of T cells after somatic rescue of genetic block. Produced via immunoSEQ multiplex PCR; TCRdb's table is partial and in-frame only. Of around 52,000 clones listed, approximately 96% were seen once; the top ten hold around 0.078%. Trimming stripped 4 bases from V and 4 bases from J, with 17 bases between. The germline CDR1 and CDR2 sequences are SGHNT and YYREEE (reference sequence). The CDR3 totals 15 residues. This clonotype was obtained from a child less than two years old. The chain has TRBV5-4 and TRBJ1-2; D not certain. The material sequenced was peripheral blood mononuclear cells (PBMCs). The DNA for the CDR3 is TGTGCCAGCAGCCCCGGACTGACACCCCTCTATGGCTACACCTTC. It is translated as CASSPGLTPLYGYTF. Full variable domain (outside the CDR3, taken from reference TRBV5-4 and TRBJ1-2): ETGVTQSPTHLIKTRGQQVTLRCSSQSGHNTVSWYQQALGQGPQFIFQYYREEENGRGNFPPRFSGLQFPNYSSELNVNALELDDSALYLCASSPGLTPLYGYTFGSGTRLTVV.